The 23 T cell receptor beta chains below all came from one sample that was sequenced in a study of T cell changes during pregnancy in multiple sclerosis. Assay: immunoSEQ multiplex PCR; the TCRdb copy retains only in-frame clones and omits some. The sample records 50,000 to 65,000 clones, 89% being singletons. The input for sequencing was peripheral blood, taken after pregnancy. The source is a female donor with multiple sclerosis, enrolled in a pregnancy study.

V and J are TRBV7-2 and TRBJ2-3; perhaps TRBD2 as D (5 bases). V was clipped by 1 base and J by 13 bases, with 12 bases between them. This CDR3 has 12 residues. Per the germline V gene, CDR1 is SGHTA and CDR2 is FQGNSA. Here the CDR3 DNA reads TGTGCCAGCAGCTTAGTCGGAGGCCCGGAGTATTTT. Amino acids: CASSLVGGPEYF. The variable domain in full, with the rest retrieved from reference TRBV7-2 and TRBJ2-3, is GAGVSQSPSNKVTEKGKDVELRCDPISGHTALYWYRQSLGQGLEFLIYFQGNSAPDKSGLPSDRFSAERTGGSVSTLTIQRTQQEDSAVYLCASSLVGGPEYFGPGTRLTVL.

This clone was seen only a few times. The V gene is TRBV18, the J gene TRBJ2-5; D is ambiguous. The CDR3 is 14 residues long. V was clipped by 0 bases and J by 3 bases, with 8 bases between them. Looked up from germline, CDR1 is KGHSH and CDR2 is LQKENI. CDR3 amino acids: CASSPPGSKETQYF. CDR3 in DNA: TGTGCCAGCTCACCACCGGGCAGCAAAGAGACCCAGTACTTC.

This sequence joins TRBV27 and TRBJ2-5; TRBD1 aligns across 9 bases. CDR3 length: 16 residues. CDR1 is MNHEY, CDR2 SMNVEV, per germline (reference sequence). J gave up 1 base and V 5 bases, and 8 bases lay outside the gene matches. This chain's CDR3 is CASSPYIQGAQETQYF. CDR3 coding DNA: TGTGCCAGCAGTCCGTACATACAGGGGGCCCAAGAGACCCAGTACTTC.

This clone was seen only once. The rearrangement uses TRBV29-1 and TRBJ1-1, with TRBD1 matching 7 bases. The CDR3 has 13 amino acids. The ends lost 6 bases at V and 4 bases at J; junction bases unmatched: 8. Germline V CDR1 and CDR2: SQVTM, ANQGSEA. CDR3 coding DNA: TGCAGCGTCCACAGGGGTGGCGTCACTGAAGCTTTCTTT. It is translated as CSVHRGGVTEAFF.

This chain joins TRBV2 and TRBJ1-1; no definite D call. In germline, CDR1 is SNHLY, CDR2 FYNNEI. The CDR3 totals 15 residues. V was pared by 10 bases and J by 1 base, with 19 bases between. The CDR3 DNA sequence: TGTGCCATCGTCCCCCCTCCGCCCGGGAACACTGAAGCTTTCTTT. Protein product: CAIVPPPPGNTEAFF. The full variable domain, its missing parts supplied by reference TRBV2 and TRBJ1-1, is EPEVTQTPSHQVTQMGQEVILRCVPISNHLYFYWYRQILGQKVEFLVSFYNNEISEKSEIFDDQFSVERPDGSNFTLKIRSTKLEDSAMYFCAIVPPPPGNTEAFFGQGTRLTVV.

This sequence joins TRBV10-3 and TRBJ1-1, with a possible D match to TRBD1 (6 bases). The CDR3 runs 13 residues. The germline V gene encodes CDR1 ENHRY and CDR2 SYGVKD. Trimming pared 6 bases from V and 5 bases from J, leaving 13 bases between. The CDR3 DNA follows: TGTGCCATCAGCGGACAGTTTGGAACTGAAGCTTTCTTT. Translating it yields CAISGQFGTEAFF.

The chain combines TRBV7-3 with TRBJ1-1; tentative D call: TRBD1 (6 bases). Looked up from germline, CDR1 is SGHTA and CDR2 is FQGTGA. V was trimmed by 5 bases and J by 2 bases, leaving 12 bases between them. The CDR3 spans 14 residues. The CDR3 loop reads CASSPGTPNTEAFF. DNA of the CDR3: TGTGCCAGCAGCCCAGGGACACCCAACACTGAAGCTTTCTTT.

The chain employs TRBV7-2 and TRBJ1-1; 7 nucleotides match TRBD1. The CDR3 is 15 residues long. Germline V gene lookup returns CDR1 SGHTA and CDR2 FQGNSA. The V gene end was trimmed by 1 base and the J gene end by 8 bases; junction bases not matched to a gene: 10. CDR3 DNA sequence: TGTGCCAGCAGCTTAGGTCAGGGGGTCCTACAAGAAGCTTTCTTT. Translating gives CASSLGQGVLQEAFF.

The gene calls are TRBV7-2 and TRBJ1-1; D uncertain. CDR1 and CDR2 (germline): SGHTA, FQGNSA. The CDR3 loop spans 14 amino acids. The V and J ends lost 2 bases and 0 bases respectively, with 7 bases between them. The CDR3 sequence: CASSLYGMNTEAFF. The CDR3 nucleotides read TGTGCCAGCAGCTTATACGGGATGAACACTGAAGCTTTCTTT.

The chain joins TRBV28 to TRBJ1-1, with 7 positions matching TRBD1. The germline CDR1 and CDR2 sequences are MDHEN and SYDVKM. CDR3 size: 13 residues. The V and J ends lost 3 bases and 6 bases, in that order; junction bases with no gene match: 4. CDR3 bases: TGTGCCAGCAGTTTGTTGACAGGGTCTGAAGCTTTCTTT. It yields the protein CASSLLTGSEAFF.

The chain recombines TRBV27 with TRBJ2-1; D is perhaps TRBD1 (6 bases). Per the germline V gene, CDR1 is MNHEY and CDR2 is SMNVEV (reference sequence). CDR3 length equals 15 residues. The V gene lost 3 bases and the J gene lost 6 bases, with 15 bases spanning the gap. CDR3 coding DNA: TGTGCCAGCAGTTTGAGGACAGCTACCCTCAATGAGCAGTTCTTC. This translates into CASSLRTATLNEQFF.

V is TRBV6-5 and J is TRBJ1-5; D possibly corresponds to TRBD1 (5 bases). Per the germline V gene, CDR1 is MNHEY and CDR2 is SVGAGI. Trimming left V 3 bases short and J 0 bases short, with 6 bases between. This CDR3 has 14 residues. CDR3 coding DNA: TGTGCCAGCAGTTATGACAGTAGCAATCAGCCCCAGCATTTT. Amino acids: CASSYDSSNQPQHF.

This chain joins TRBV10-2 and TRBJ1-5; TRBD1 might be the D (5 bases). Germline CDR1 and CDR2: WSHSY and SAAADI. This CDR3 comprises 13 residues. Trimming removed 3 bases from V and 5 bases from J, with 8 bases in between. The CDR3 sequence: CASSEGAHQPQHF. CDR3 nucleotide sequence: TGCGCCAGCAGTGAAGGGGCCCATCAGCCCCAGCATTTT.

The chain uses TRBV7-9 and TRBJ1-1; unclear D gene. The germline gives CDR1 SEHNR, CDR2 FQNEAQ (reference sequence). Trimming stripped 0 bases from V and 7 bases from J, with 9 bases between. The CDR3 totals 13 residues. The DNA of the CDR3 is TGTGCCAGCAGCTTAGCGACGGGAATTGAAGCTTTCTTT. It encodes CASSLATGIEAFF. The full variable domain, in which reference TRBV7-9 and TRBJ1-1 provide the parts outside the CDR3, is DTGVSQNPRHKITKRGQNVTFRCDPISEHNRLYWYRQTLGQGPEFLTYFQNEAQLEKSRLLSDRFSAERPKGSFSTLEIQRTEQGDSAMYLCASSLATGIEAFFGQGTRLTVV.

The CDR3 reads CASSGDRTYEQYF. CDR3 DNA sequence: TGTGCCAGCAGCGGGGACAGAACCTACGAGCAGTACTTC. The V gene is TRBV7-2, the J gene TRBJ2-7; 7 bases match TRBD1. From germline, CDR1 is SGHTA and CDR2 FQGNSA. V lost 5 bases and J lost 2; bases outside the gene matches: 3. The CDR3 runs 13 residues.

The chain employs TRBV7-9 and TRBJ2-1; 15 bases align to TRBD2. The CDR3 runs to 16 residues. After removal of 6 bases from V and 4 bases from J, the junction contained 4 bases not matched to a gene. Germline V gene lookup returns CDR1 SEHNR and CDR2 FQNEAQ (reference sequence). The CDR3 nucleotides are TGTGCCAGCAGGGCCGGGACTAGCGGGGGGTACAATGAGCAGTTCTTC. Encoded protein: CASRAGTSGGYNEQFF.

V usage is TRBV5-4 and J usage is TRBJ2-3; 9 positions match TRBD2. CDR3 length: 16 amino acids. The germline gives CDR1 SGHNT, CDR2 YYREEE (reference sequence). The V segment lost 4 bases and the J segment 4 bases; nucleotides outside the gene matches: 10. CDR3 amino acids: CASSGWRGGGADTQYF. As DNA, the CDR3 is TGTGCCAGCAGCGGGTGGCGGGGGGGCGGGGCAGATACGCAGTATTTT.

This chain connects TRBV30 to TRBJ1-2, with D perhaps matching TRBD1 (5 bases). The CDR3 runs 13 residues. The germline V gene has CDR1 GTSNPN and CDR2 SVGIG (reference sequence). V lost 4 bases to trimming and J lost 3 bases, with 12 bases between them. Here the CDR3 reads CAWNLGGDYGYTF. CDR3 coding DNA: TGTGCCTGGAATCTCGGGGGGGACTATGGCTACACCTTC. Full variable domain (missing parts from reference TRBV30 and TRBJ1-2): SQTIHQWPATLVQPVGSPLSLECTVEGTSNPNLYWYRQAAGRGLQLLFYSVGIGQISSEVPQNLSASRPQDRQFILSSKKLLLSDSGFYLCAWNLGGDYGYTFGSGTRLTVV.

The chain's CDR3 is CASTLQGGGEQYF. The CDR3 bases are TGTGCCAGCACCCTACAGGGCGGGGGCGAGCAGTACTTC. The gene calls are TRBV27 and TRBJ2-7; D might be TRBD2 (7 bases). Trimming shortened V by 7 bases and J by 6 bases, and 16 bases separated the two germline ends. Germline V lookup: CDR1 MNHEY, CDR2 SMNVEV (reference sequence). This CDR3 region has 13 residues.

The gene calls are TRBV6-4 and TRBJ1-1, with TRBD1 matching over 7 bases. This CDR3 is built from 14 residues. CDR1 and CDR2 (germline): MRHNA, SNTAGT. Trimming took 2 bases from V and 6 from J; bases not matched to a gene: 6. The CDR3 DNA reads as TGTGCCAGCAGTGACGAGGAGGGGGCGGCTGAAGCTTTCTTT. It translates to CASSDEEGAAEAFF.

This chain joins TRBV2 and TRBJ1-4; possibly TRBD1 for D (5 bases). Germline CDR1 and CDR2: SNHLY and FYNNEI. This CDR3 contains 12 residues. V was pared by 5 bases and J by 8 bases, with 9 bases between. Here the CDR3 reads CASSRQSEKLFF. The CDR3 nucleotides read TGTGCCAGCAGTCGACAGTCCGAAAAACTGTTTTTT.

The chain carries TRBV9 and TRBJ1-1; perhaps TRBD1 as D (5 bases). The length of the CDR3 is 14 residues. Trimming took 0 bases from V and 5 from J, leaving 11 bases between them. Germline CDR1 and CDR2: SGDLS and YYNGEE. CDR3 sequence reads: CASSVAPGGTEAFF. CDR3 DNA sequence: TGTGCCAGCAGCGTAGCTCCGGGGGGTACTGAAGCTTTCTTT.

The CDR3 reads CASSPHGLETQYF. CDR3 sequence (DNA): TGTGCCAGCAGCCCTCACGGGTTGGAGACCCAGTACTTC. The rearrangement links TRBV9 to TRBJ2-5; D call uncertain. Germline CDR1 reads SGDLS; CDR2 reads YYNGEE. Trimming cost V 4 bases and J 5 bases, with 12 bases left between them. The CDR3 is made up of 13 amino acids.